The next 6 T cell receptor beta chains were all read from a single sample in a study of T cell repertoires in cytomegalovirus infection. TCRdb re-called the reads through MiXCR, storing one row per CDR3 protein. The table has around 320,000 distinct CDR3 sequences, 9.5% seen once. The specimen sequenced was PBMCs. The receptors were gathered from a human donor in good health (CMV status not recorded). Some clones in this sample may be carry-over from other donors' samples.

The sample holds a few counts of this clonotype. V is TRBV7-2 and J is TRBJ2-3; no clear D. CDR1 and CDR2 from the germline V gene are SGHTA and FQGNSA. V was pared by 1 base and J by 3 bases, with 11 bases between. The length of the CDR3 is 15 residues. CDR3 sequence reads: CASSLGIKVTDTQYF. CDR3 DNA sequence: TGTGCCAGCAGCTTAGGAATAAAGGTGACAGATACGCAGTATTTT.

Concerning this clonotype itself: A single base separates this from a much larger clone, so it may be a read error. This sequence joins TRBV7-3 and TRBJ2-3; no clear D gene. V was shortened by 4 bases and J by 0 bases, with 5 bases between the two germline ends. CDR3 length: 13 residues. The germline V gene has CDR1 SGHTA and CDR2 FQGTGA. DNA of the CDR3: TGTGCCAGCAGCTCCCCTAGCACAGATACGCAGTATTTT. Translation gives CASSSPSTDTQYF.

In its sample, this clonotype was seen a few times. The chain combines TRBV4-3 with TRBJ2-2; the match to TRBD2 covers 10 bases. Germline V gene sequence: CDR1 LGHNA, CDR2 YSLEER. The CDR3 is 16 residues long. V lost 4 bases and J lost 6; bases outside the gene matches: 8. In DNA, the CDR3 is TGCGCCAGCAGCCGAGACCTAGCGGGAGTTCCCGGGGAGCTGTTTTTT. This encodes CASSRDLAGVPGELFF.

This clonotype occurred many times. J is TRBJ2-7 and V is TRBV11-1; no firm D call. This CDR3 spans 14 amino acids. Germline V gives CDR1 SGHAT, CDR2 FQDESV (reference sequence). V was trimmed by 5 bases and J by 6 bases, leaving 17 bases between them. The CDR3 nucleotides are TGTGCCAGCAGCCCATCCCCCGCCGTGCGCGAGCAGTACTTC. Its translation: CASSPSPAVREQYF.

This clonotype was found many times. This chain uses TRBV7-8 with TRBJ2-7; 8 positions match TRBD2. The V gene end was trimmed by 3 bases and the J gene end by 6 bases; junction bases not matched to a gene: 10. Germline V gives CDR1 SGHVS, CDR2 FQNEAQ. The CDR3 totals 15 residues. The CDR3 loop reads CASSFSSGGGSEQYF. CDR3 coding DNA: TGTGCCAGCAGCTTTTCTTCGGGAGGGGGAAGCGAGCAGTACTTC. The full variable domain, rest sourced from reference TRBV7-8 and TRBJ2-7, is GAGVSQSPRYKVAKRGQDVALRCDPISGHVSLFWYQQALGQGPEFLTYFQNEAQLDKSGLPSDRFFAERPEGSVSTLKIQRTQQEDSAVYLCASSFSSGGGSEQYFGPGTRLTVT.

This clonotype was seen repeatedly, ten times or more. The rearrangement links TRBV7-2 to TRBJ1-2; the D gene is possibly TRBD1 (6 bases). The CDR3 has 13 amino acids. V lost 4 bases, J lost 9 bases, and 15 bases lay in between. In germline, CDR1 is SGHTA, CDR2 FQGNSA. The DNA of the CDR3 is TGTGCCAGCAGCTCTCTGACAGGACCTCGCTACACCTTC. This codes for CASSSLTGPRYTF.